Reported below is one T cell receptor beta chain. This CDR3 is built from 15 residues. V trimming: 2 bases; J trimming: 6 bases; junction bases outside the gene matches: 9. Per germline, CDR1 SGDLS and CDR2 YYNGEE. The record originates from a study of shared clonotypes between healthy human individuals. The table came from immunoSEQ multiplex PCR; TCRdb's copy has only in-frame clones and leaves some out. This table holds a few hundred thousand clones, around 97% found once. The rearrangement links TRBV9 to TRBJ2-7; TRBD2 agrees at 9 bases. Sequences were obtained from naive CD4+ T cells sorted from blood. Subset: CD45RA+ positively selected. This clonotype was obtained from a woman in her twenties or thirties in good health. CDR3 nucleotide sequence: TGTGCCAGCAGCGTTAGCGGGAGCACGTTAACCGAGCAGTACTTC. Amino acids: CASSVSGSTLTEQYF.